Listed here are 14 T cell receptor beta chains from one sample, sequenced in a study of T cells in Graves' hyperthyroidism and ophthalmopathy. The source material, RNA transcripts, was used to amplify TCR beta CDR3 regions. The primer set for the first-round RT-PCR of the TCR CDR3 was HTBI. One entry per CDR3 protein results from TCRdb running MiXCR on the multiplex PCR reads. The sample carries 700,000 to 950,000 distinct CDR3 sequences, 30% to 40% recorded once. Sequenced sample: blood. These receptor sequences come from a woman between 40 and 55 years old with Graves' hyperthyroidism.

CDR3 sequence: CASSQDPTGSNQPQHF. Written as DNA, the CDR3 is TGTGCCAGCAGCCAAGACCCGACAGGGAGCAATCAGCCCCAGCATTTT. The rearrangement links TRBV4-2 to TRBJ1-5, with TRBD1 matching 7 bases. The CDR3 extends over 16 amino acids. Per germline, CDR1 LGHNA and CDR2 YNFKEQ. Losses at the gene ends were 0 bases for V and 1 base for J; bases not matched to a gene: 3.

In the case of this clonotype: A much larger clone is a single base away; this may be a read error. The rearrangement joins TRBV7-2 to TRBJ1-6; 10 bases fit TRBD1. The CDR3 sequence is 15 residues long. Germline CDR1 and CDR2: SGHTA and FQGNSA. CDR3 bases: TGTGCCGGCAGCAGACTGGGACAGGGGAATTCACCCCTCCACTTT. This sequence encodes CAGSRLGQGNSPLHF. Supplemented by reference TRBV7-2 and TRBJ1-6, the full variable domain reads GAGVSQSPSNKVTEKGKDVELRCDPISGHTALYWYRQSLGQGLEFLIYFQGNSAPDKSGLPSDRFSAERTGGSVSTLTIQRTQQEDSAVYLCAGSRLGQGNSPLHFGNGTRLTVT.

This clonotype appeared many times. The chain carries TRBV25-1 and TRBJ1-6; 10 nucleotides line up with TRBD1. The CDR3 runs to 18 residues. CDR1 is MGHDK and CDR2 is SYGVNS in the germline V gene. J lost 9 bases, V lost 2 bases, and 13 bases had no gene match. The CDR3 reads CASSEPGTGAAWSSPLHF. DNA of the CDR3: TGTGCCAGCAGTGAACCCGGGACAGGGGCTGCATGGAGTTCACCCCTCCACTTT.

This chain uses TRBV20-1 with TRBJ2-7; D is ambiguous. The CDR3 is 13 amino acids. Germline-derived CDR1 and CDR2 are DFQATT and SNEGSKA (reference sequence). Deletions cut 4 bases from V and 0 bases from J, with 10 bases between. CDR3 sequence (DNA): TGCAGTGCTAACAGCGAATCCTCCTACGAGCAGTACTTC. This translates into CSANSESSYEQYF.

This clonotype was seen repeatedly, ten times or more. The chain links TRBV2 to TRBJ1-2; D ambiguous. From germline, CDR1 is SNHLY and CDR2 FYNNEI. This CDR3 is built from 8 residues. V dropped 8 bases and J dropped 5 bases, with 0 bases sitting between them. CDR3 loop: CASYGYTF. The CDR3 bases are TGTGCCAGCTATGGCTACACCTTC.

This clonotype has just one count. The V and J genes are TRBV29-1 and TRBJ2-3; 11 nucleotides align to TRBD2. The CDR3 runs to 16 residues. Trimming took 1 base from V and 6 from J; bases not matched to a gene: 9. In germline, CDR1 is SQVTM, CDR2 ANQGSEA. The CDR3 coding sequence is TGCAGCGTTGAAGGAGCCCTAGCGGGAGGATCCGATACGCAGTATTTT. As protein: CSVEGALAGGSDTQYF.

There are many counts of this clonotype. CDR3 sequence reads: CAISSTGGDYSPLHF. The CDR3 bases are TGTGCCATCAGTTCGACAGGGGGGGATTATTCACCCCTCCACTTT. The chain uses TRBV10-3 and TRBJ1-6; 9 bases map to TRBD1. The CDR3 loop spans 15 amino acids. V trimming: 5 bases; J trimming: 8 bases; junction bases outside the gene matches: 7. Per the germline V gene, CDR1 is ENHRY and CDR2 is SYGVKD.

Concerning this clonotype itself: Mismatch with germline at one junction end may stem from a read error. V usage is TRBV7-7 and J usage is TRBJ2-1; D may correspond to TRBD1 or TRBD2 (5 bases each). CDR3 size: 15 residues. CDR1 SSHAT and CDR2 FNYEAQ come from the germline V gene (reference sequence). The CDR3 nucleotides read TGTGCTAGCAGCTTAGGGACGGACTCCTACAATGAGCAGTTCTTC. Protein: CASSLGTDSYNEQFF.

This clonotype was seen more than once but under ten times. The chain combines TRBV5-5 with TRBJ2-7, with D possibly TRBD2 on 5 matching bases. Trimming shortened V by 4 bases and J by 5 bases, and 7 bases separated the two germline ends. This CDR3 is 11 amino acids long. Germline V gives CDR1 SGHKS, CDR2 YYEKEE (reference sequence). CDR3 sequence: CASSPADEQYF. The DNA for the CDR3 is TGTGCCAGCAGCCCAGCGGACGAGCAGTACTTC.

This clonotype was recorded many times. This sequence joins TRBV10-2 and TRBJ2-5; 9 bases match TRBD1. CDR1 WSHSY and CDR2 SAAADI come from the germline V gene. This CDR3 contains 13 residues. After removal of 7 bases from V and 4 bases from J, the junction contained 4 bases not matched to a gene. CDR3 DNA sequence: TGCGCCAGCATCAAGGGACAGGGAGAGACCCAGTACTTC. Translating gives CASIKGQGETQYF.

This clonotype was observed once. The J gene is TRBJ2-7, the V gene TRBV6-6, with D maybe TRBD2 (5 bases). The germline V gene has CDR1 MNHNY and CDR2 SVGAGI (reference sequence). There are 14 residues in the CDR3. Trimming took off 4 bases at V and 5 bases at J, with 15 bases between the two ends. The CDR3 bases are TGTGCCAGCAGTTCCGGGGTTAGGGCAGACGAGCAGTACTTC. It yields the protein CASSSGVRADEQYF.

The rearrangement links TRBV9 to TRBJ2-7, with 9 nucleotides matching TRBD1. This CDR3 spans 16 amino acids. Germline loops: CDR1 SGDLS, CDR2 YYNGEE. Trimming cost V 3 bases and J 1 base; bases outside gene matches: 8. The CDR3 coding sequence is TGTGCCAGCAGCGCCGACCCCGGGACAGGGTCCTACGAGCAGTACTTC. The encoded protein is CASSADPGTGSYEQYF.

The sample holds a few counts of this clonotype. The chain couples TRBV7-9 to TRBJ1-2, with 8 bases that match TRBD1. V lost 9 bases, J lost 7 bases, and 13 bases stayed unmatched. This CDR3 comprises 14 residues. Germline values: CDR1 SEHNR, CDR2 FQNEAQ (reference sequence). The CDR3 spells CASTTGQGLRGYTF. CDR3 bases: TGTGCCAGTACAACCGGACAGGGTTTACGTGGCTACACCTTC.

This clonotype was seen at least ten times. The V call is TRBV7-8, the J call TRBJ1-1, with a tentative D call TRBD1 (5 bases). V lost 8 bases and J 1 base, leaving 23 bases between the germline ends. CDR3 size: 17 residues. Germline CDR1 reads SGHVS; CDR2 reads FQNEAQ. CDR3 protein: CASEVGTGPRGNTEAFF. The CDR3 DNA reads TGTGCCAGCGAAGTAGGGACGGGGCCAAGGGGGAACACTGAAGCTTTCTTT.